The clone carrying this TCR beta chain was observed many times. Its antigen is currently unknown. This entry is derived from a study of prognosis after radiotherapy for stage I lung cancer. The study's findings and limits: Counts of unique TCR clones fell following stereotactic body radiation therapy, median about 10,000 versus 6,900. It was in patients who developed distant metastases that Shannon entropy after stereotactic body radiation therapy was lower. Whether the expanded TCR clones were tumor-specific was not determined.

The CDR3 contains 14 residues. V gave up 3 bases and J gave up 2 bases, with 13 bases separating them. Germline loops: CDR1 GTSNPN, CDR2 SVGIG (reference sequence). Template was genomic DNA; TCR beta CDR3 amplified in two multiplex PCR rounds. Primers were specific to each TRBV and TRBJ gene in first-round PCR. MiXCR was run by TCRdb on the multiplex PCR reads, yielding one entry per CDR3 protein. The table includes 20,000 to 25,000 distinct CDR3 sequences, more than 40% detected once. The V and J genes are TRBV30 and TRBJ1-2; no firm D call. This material consisted of PBMCs, taken before or after stereotactic body radiation therapy (not recorded which). The receptor was derived from a donor older than 45 with non-small cell lung cancer. The CDR3 is CAWSPNPPNYGYTF. CDR3 DNA: TGTGCCTGGAGCCCCAACCCCCCGAACTATGGCTACACCTTC.